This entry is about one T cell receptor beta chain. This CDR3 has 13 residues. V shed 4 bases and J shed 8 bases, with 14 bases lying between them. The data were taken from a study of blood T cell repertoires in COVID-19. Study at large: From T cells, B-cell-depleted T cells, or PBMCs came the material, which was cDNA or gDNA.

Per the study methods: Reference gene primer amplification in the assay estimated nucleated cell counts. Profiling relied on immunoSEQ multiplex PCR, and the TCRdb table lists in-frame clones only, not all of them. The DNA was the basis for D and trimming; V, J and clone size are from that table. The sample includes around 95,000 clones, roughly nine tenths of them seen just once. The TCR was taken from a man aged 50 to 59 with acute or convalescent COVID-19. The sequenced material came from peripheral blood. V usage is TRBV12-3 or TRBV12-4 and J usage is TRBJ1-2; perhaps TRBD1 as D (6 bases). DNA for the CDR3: TGTGCCAGCAGTTACGGGGGGGCGGGAGGCTACACCTTC. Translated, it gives CASSYGGAGGYTF.